The 29 T cell receptor beta chains below were found in one sample sequenced in a study of blood T cell repertoires in COVID-19. Produced via immunoSEQ multiplex PCR; TCRdb's table is partial and in-frame only. The data contain almost 85,000 clones, 80% to 90% of them singletons. Sequencing was done on a sample of PBMCs or T cells enriched from blood (not recorded which). These receptors were obtained from a woman aged 50 to 65 with acute COVID-19.

The V call is TRBV2, the J call TRBJ2-3; D not certain. The germline V and J ends were trimmed by 5 bases and 1 base, with 10 bases remaining between them. The CDR3 covers 14 residues. Germline CDR1 SNHLY, CDR2 FYNNEI. The CDR3 DNA sequence: TGTGCCAGCAGTCGTAGTTCCGGCACAGATACGCAGTATTTT. Residues: CASSRSSGTDTQYF.

The chain couples TRBV20-1 to TRBJ2-7; the match to TRBD2 covers 8 bases. Trimming cost V 3 bases and J 6 bases; bases outside gene matches: 10. In germline, CDR1 is DFQATT, CDR2 SNEGSKA (reference sequence). The CDR3 spans 14 residues. Here the CDR3 reads CSASKVAGKSEQYF. For the CDR3, the DNA is TGCAGTGCTAGTAAGGTAGCGGGGAAAAGCGAGCAGTACTTC.

The chain carries TRBV29-1 and TRBJ1-2; D remains ambiguous. Germline V CDR1 and CDR2: SQVTM, ANQGSEA. Trimming took 7 bases from V and 1 from J, leaving 19 bases between them. This CDR3 contains 15 residues. CDR3 nucleotide sequence: TGCAGCGCCCATCGGACGGAGGCAAATAACTATGGCTACACCTTC. Translation: CSAHRTEANNYGYTF.

This clone was found a few times. J is TRBJ2-1 and V is TRBV10-3; TRBD2 matches at 8 bases. This CDR3 spans 17 amino acids. Germline V gives CDR1 ENHRY, CDR2 SYGVKD. The V segment lost 3 bases and the J segment 0 bases; nucleotides outside the gene matches: 7. CDR3 protein: CAISDPATSGSYNEQFF. CDR3 nucleotides: TGTGCCATCAGTGATCCCGCCACTAGCGGCTCCTACAATGAGCAGTTCTTC.

This chain joins TRBV11-2 and TRBJ1-1; the D gene is possibly TRBD1 (6 bases). Germline assignment: CDR1 SGHAT and CDR2 FQNNGV. V gave up 1 base and J gave up 8 bases, with 8 bases separating them. This CDR3 has 12 residues. CDR3 sequence: CASSLGGQEAFF. CDR3 coding DNA: TGTGCCAGCAGCTTAGGTGGACAGGAAGCTTTCTTT.

This clone came up once. The chain is built from TRBV5-1 and TRBJ1-2; D is uncertain. The CDR3 extends over 17 amino acids. Germline V gives CDR1 SGHRS, CDR2 YFSETQ. V lost 2 bases and J lost 8, with 25 bases in between. The CDR3 here is CASSFSEGNGPRGGYTF. CDR3 in DNA: TGCGCCAGCAGCTTTTCTGAGGGAAACGGCCCGCGGGGAGGCTACACCTTC. The full variable domain, with the rest looked up from reference TRBV5-1 and TRBJ1-2, is KAGVTQTPRYLIKTRGQQVTLSCSPISGHRSVSWYQQTPGQGLQFLFEYFSETQRNKGNFPGRFSGRQFSNSRSEMNVSTLELGDSALYLCASSFSEGNGPRGGYTFGSGTRLTVV.

The J gene is TRBJ1-5, the V gene TRBV11-2; 7 nucleotides align to TRBD1. Germline assignment: CDR1 SGHAT and CDR2 FQNNGV. Trimming cost V 4 bases and J 0 bases; bases outside gene matches: 3. CDR3 length: 15 amino acids. Written as DNA, the CDR3 is TGTGCCAGCAGCTCGACAGGGATTAGCAATCAGCCCCAGCATTTT. It codes for CASSSTGISNQPQHF.

This CDR3 reads CASSLGRTETQYF. The CDR3 coding sequence is TGTGCCAGCAGCTTGGGGAGAACCGAGACCCAGTACTTC. This rearrangement joins TRBV5-6 to TRBJ2-5; the D is unclear. V shed 0 bases and J shed 5 bases, with 8 bases lying between them. From germline, CDR1 is SGHDT and CDR2 YYEEEE. The CDR3 spans 13 residues. The full variable domain, its missing parts supplied by reference TRBV5-6 and TRBJ2-5, is DAGVTQSPTHLIKTRGQQVTLRCSPKSGHDTVSWYQQALGQGPQFIFQYYEEEERQRGNFPDRFSGHQFPNYSSELNVNALLLGDSALYLCASSLGRTETQYFGPGTRLLVL.

This sequence joins TRBV19 and TRBJ1-2, with D unresolved. CDR3 length equals 13 residues. V lost 7 bases and J lost 3, with 12 bases in between. Germline V gene data show CDR1 as LNHDA and CDR2 as SQIVND (reference sequence). The CDR3 nucleotides read TGTGCCAGTACGACGGGGAACTACTATGGCTACACCTTC. Protein product: CASTTGNYYGYTF.

This chain links TRBV19 with TRBJ1-2; D not certain. The V end lost 8 bases, the J end lost 6 bases, and 10 bases lay between the germline ends. CDR1 is LNHDA, CDR2 SQIVND, per germline (reference sequence). CDR3 length: 11 residues. The chain's CDR3 is CASRSGHGYTF. The DNA for the CDR3 is TGTGCCAGTCGTTCGGGTCATGGCTACACCTTC.

The genes are TRBV19 and TRBJ1-5; 10 bases match TRBD1. Germline-derived CDR1 and CDR2 are LNHDA and SQIVND (reference sequence). Germline trimming cut 7 bases from V and 1 base from J; bases unmatched to any gene: 13. The CDR3 contains 18 residues. The CDR3 spells CASTLWGQGTLSNQPQHF. The CDR3 DNA follows: TGTGCCAGTACCCTGTGGGGACAGGGGACGCTAAGCAATCAGCCCCAGCATTTT.

This clone was detected once. The gene calls are TRBV30 and TRBJ1-2; 7 bases fit TRBD1. Germline V gene lookup returns CDR1 GTSNPN and CDR2 SVGIG (reference sequence). The CDR3 length is 13 residues. V lost 2 bases and J lost 3; bases outside the gene matches: 3. CDR3 residues: CAWSTGADYGYTF. CDR3 DNA: TGTGCCTGGAGTACAGGGGCGGACTATGGCTACACCTTC.

This rearrangement joins TRBV5-4 to TRBJ2-7; 7 bases align to TRBD1. Per germline, CDR1 SGHNT and CDR2 YYREEE (reference sequence). V was pared by 2 bases and J by 5 bases, with 7 bases of the junction left unmatched. This CDR3 contains 14 residues. This CDR3 reads CASSLLGQPNEQYF. The CDR3 nucleotides read TGTGCCAGCAGCTTACTGGGACAGCCTAACGAGCAGTACTTC.

The rearrangement links TRBV29-1 to TRBJ2-7, with 12 positions matching TRBD1. The CDR3 is 16 amino acids. Unmatched junction bases numbered 13, after V lost 7 bases and J lost 3 bases. The germline gives CDR1 SQVTM, CDR2 ANQGSEA. The CDR3 bases are TGCAGCGCTAAGGCCGGGACAGGGGGCTTAGGCTACGAGCAGTACTTC. Residues: CSAKAGTGGLGYEQYF.

The rearrangement uses TRBV2 and TRBJ1-2; 7 bases map to TRBD1. Losses at the gene ends were 4 bases for V and 6 bases for J; bases not matched to a gene: 8. Germline V CDR1 and CDR2: SNHLY, FYNNEI. This CDR3 is 14 amino acids long. CDR3 coding DNA: TGTGCCAGCAGTGGGTCACAGGGGACCCATGGCTACACCTTC. This translates into CASSGSQGTHGYTF.

CDR3 nucleotides: TGTGCCAGCAGTTTAGACAGTTTCTATGGCTACACCTTC. Amino acids: CASSLDSFYGYTF. The chain is built from TRBV6-5 and TRBJ1-2; D might be TRBD1 (5 bases). V was cut by 4 bases and J by 4 bases, with 10 bases left in between. Germline CDR1 is MNHEY and CDR2 is SVGAGI. This CDR3 spans 13 amino acids.

The chain couples TRBV4-3 to TRBJ1-1, with 10 bases identical to TRBD1. From germline, CDR1 is LGHNA and CDR2 YSLEER. CDR3 length: 16 residues. The V segment lost 4 bases and the J segment 3 bases; nucleotides outside the gene matches: 8. CDR3 sequence reads: CASSPTLDRGDTEAFF. CDR3 coding DNA: TGCGCCAGCAGCCCGACCTTGGACAGGGGGGACACTGAAGCTTTCTTT.

The rearrangement links TRBV21-1 to TRBJ1-3. TRBV21-1 is shown as a pseudogene. The CDR3 length is 18 residues. The CDR3 DNA is TGTGCCAGCAGCAAAGGAGCCTCTCGGGGATCGGGAGGAAACACCATATATTTT. It is translated as CASSKGASRGSGGNTIYF.

This chain's CDR3 is CASSPGLAGVDTQYF. CDR3 bases: TGTGCCAGCAGCCCCGGACTAGCGGGAGTGGATACGCAGTATTTT. This rearrangement joins TRBV7-9 to TRBJ2-3, with 13 bases identical to TRBD2. The trim removed 5 bases at V and 6 bases at J, leaving 5 bases unmatched. The CDR3 consists of 15 residues. Germline CDR1 SEHNR, CDR2 FQNEAQ (reference sequence).

The V gene is TRBV30, the J gene TRBJ1-5; no reliable D call. CDR1 is GTSNPN and CDR2 is SVGIG in the germline V gene (reference sequence). The length of the CDR3 is 13 residues. Trimming left V 1 base short and J 1 base short, with 5 bases between. CDR3 nucleotide sequence: TGTGCCTGGAGTGCGGGGAGCAATCAGCCCCAGCATTTT. It translates to CAWSAGSNQPQHF.

The V call is TRBV30, the J call TRBJ2-3; 12 positions agree with TRBD2. V shed 4 bases and J 4 bases; nucleotides not matched to a gene: 3. There are 14 residues in the CDR3. Per the germline V gene, CDR1 is GTSNPN and CDR2 is SVGIG (reference sequence). CDR3: CAWTRTSGADTQYF. The DNA for the CDR3 is TGTGCCTGGACCCGGACTAGCGGGGCAGATACGCAGTATTTT.

This chain uses TRBV6-1 with TRBJ1-2; D is possibly TRBD1 (5 bases). The ends were cut back, 2 bases at V and 2 bases at J, with 15 bases in the middle. This CDR3 is 16 amino acids long. Germline CDR1 and CDR2: MNHNS and SASEGT. The CDR3 nucleotides read TGTGCCAGCAGTGAAAACCCCCACAGGAGCAACTATGGCTACACCTTC. It specifies CASSENPHRSNYGYTF.

The rearrangement links TRBV21-1 to TRBJ2-7; the D call in the table, TRBD1, was not verified against the DNA. TRBV21-1 is a listed pseudogene. The CDR3 covers 17 residues. The CDR3 is CASSTRTARHPSYEQYF. CDR3 nucleotide sequence: TGTGCCAGCAGCACACGTACGGCCCGACATCCCTCCTACGAGCAGTACTTC.

The rearrangement links TRBV6-5 to TRBJ1-1; D gene uncertain. The length of the CDR3 is 15 residues. Per the germline V gene, CDR1 is MNHEY and CDR2 is SVGAGI. With 7 bases removed from V and 4 bases from J, the gap between germline ends came to 19 bases. The CDR3 spells CASTPSRGLSTEAFF. The DNA of the CDR3 is TGTGCCAGCACCCCTTCTCGCGGATTAAGCACTGAAGCTTTCTTT.

The chain combines TRBV11-3 with TRBJ1-2; 7 bases fit TRBD1. This CDR3 spans 12 amino acids. Germline CDR1 SGHNT, CDR2 YENEEA. The V gene end was trimmed by 5 bases and the J gene end by 6 bases; junction bases not matched to a gene: 3. The CDR3 is CASSLGTDGYTF. The CDR3, as DNA: TGTGCCAGCAGCCTCGGGACAGATGGCTACACCTTC.

CDR3 DNA: TGTGCCAGCACCACACAGGGGCAATGCTATGGCTACACCTTC. Translation: CASTTQGQCYGYTF. V and J are TRBV3-1 (or the pseudogene TRBV3-2) and TRBJ1-2, with 7 bases matching TRBD1. Trimming removed 7 bases from V and 4 bases from J; junction bases left unmatched: 9. The germline CDR1 and CDR2 sequences are LGHDT and YNNKEL (reference sequence). This CDR3 spans 14 amino acids.

V gene TRBV5-6 combines with J gene TRBJ2-1; the D gene is possibly TRBD1 (5 bases). The ends were cut back, 4 bases at V and 0 bases at J, with 8 bases in the middle. Germline V gene sequence: CDR1 SGHDT, CDR2 YYEEEE. The CDR3 contains 14 residues. The CDR3 DNA reads as TGTGCCAGCAGCACAGGAAGCTCCTACAATGAGCAGTTCTTC. This gives the protein CASSTGSSYNEQFF.

The count of this clone is one. The rearrangement links TRBV4-1 to TRBJ2-2, with D possibly TRBD2 on 6 matching bases. Germline V gene lookup returns CDR1 MGHRA and CDR2 YSYEKL. The CDR3 is 16 residues long. Deletions cut 4 bases from V and 2 bases from J, with 14 bases between. The CDR3, as DNA: TGCGCCAGCAGCCGATCCGGGACTCAAAACACCGGGGAGCTGTTTTTT. Translation gives CASSRSGTQNTGELFF.

The chain is built from TRBV27 and TRBJ2-7, with D tentatively TRBD1 (6 bases). The CDR3 is 15 amino acids. Germline lookup yields CDR1 MNHEY and CDR2 SMNVEV (reference sequence). The V gene lost 5 bases and the J gene lost 0 bases, with 14 bases spanning the gap. CDR3 region: CASSTTGTTSYEQYF. The CDR3 coding sequence is TGTGCCAGCAGTACCACCGGGACAACCTCCTACGAGCAGTACTTC.